What follows is one T cell receptor (beta chain) and its context. Its antigen is not identified. The data were obtained in a study of cytomegalovirus exposure and HLA in healthy donors. Study-level findings and limits: Later analysis reportedly placed an Asian-associated ancestry cluster below the roughly 680-donor mean in N-insertions. Overall, under 200 TCR beta chains were annotated as cytomegalovirus-associated.

The PCR used 60 Vbeta and 13 Jbeta primers. Some clones are missing from TCRdb's copy, which holds only in-frame ones; the method was immunoSEQ multiplex PCR. The data hold 150,000 to 200,000 clones, with roughly four fifths observed a single time. Sample: PBMCs. The TCR sequence derives from a man between 50 and 59 years old in good health and CMV-seropositive.

The CDR3 is CASSWGQEYEQYF. The CDR3 DNA reads as TGCGCCAGCAGCTGGGGACAGGAGTACGAGCAGTACTTC. This sequence joins TRBV5-1 and TRBJ2-7, with 8 bases lining up with TRBD1. Germline V gene data show CDR1 as SGHRS and CDR2 as YFSETQ. V was clipped by 3 bases and J by 4 bases; unmatched bases: 3. This CDR3 is built from 13 residues.